This T cell receptor beta chain is drawn from a study of T-cell reconstitution after alpha-beta-depleted transplantation in children. The germline gives CDR1 DFQATT, CDR2 SNEGSKA (reference sequence). The CDR3 consists of 13 residues. The V gene lost 5 bases and the J gene lost 4 bases, with 11 bases spanning the gap. Molecular barcoding with unique molecular identifiers was used for the TCRbeta library. TCRdb analysed the PCR reads with MiXCR anew, one entry per CDR3 protein. The sample contains 200,000 to 250,000 distinct CDR3 sequences, around 8.9% of which appear only once. This clonotype showed up many times.

The rearrangement uses TRBV20-1 and TRBJ1-4; D might be TRBD1 (5 bases). The clonotype comes from a human donor who donated a stem cell graft to a child with SCID. The specimen was PBMCs from the stem cell graft donor, collected from the stem cell graft. CDR3 bases: TGCAGTGCTTCCCGGGACGTTAATGAAAAACTGTTTTTT. It encodes CSASRDVNEKLFF.